This entry concerns a single T cell receptor beta chain. Its antigen is not identified. V lost 6 bases to trimming and J lost 6 bases; unmatched junction nucleotides: 9. CDR1 is MNHEY and CDR2 is SMNVEV in the germline V gene (reference sequence). CDR3 length: 15 amino acids. These data originate in a study of T cells after yellow fever vaccination. Findings and limits, study-wide: The secondary response peaked faster, at day 5 versus 15, but was weaker. Subsequent to the booster, the majority of primary-vaccination clones reappeared (around 95% CD4, roughly 90% CD8).

By 5'RACE template switching, TCR cDNA was produced, with a universal primer site and UMIs added in the process. TCRdb re-called the 5' RACE reads with MiXCR, one entry per CDR3 protein. The sample holds fewer than 650,000 distinct CDR3 sequences, 20% to 25% seen once. The chain joins TRBV27 to TRBJ1-1; 11 bases match TRBD1. The sequenced sample was PBMCs, obtained roughly 20 days after the first yellow fever vaccination. The TCR sequence derives from a man aged 18 to 29 who received the YFV17D yellow fever vaccine. This CDR3 is CASRTGTGGFSEAFF. The CDR3 nucleotides read TGTGCCAGCAGAACCGGGACAGGGGGATTCTCTGAAGCTTTCTTT.